The 5 T cell receptor beta chains in this list originate from one sample, sequenced in a study of T cells in Graves' hyperthyroidism and ophthalmopathy. The investigators amplified TCR beta CDR3 regions from RNA transcripts. Primed by the HTBI set, a first-round RT-PCR was run on the TCR CDR3. TCRdb used MiXCR to reprocess the multiplex PCR reads, holding one entry per CDR3 protein. This sample has about 500,000 distinct CDR3 sequences, with 40% to 50% found just once. Input material: peripheral blood or thyroid tissue (not recorded which). The receptors originated from an adult woman with Graves' disease, either hyperthyroidism or ophthalmopathy (not recorded which).

The rearrangement links TRBV11-1 to TRBJ2-7; perhaps TRBD2 as D (6 bases). With 2 bases removed from V and 0 bases from J, the gap between germline ends came to 11 bases. The CDR3 covers 15 residues. Germline CDR1 reads SGHAT; CDR2 reads FQDESV (reference sequence). CDR3 coding DNA: TGTGCCAGCAGCTTATTAGCGGACCTCTCCTACGAGCAGTACTTC. Translated: CASSLLADLSYEQYF.

This clonotype came up many times. One end of the junction fails to match germline, which may point to a read error. The chain employs TRBV5-1 and TRBJ1-6, with 7 bases aligning to TRBD1. Germline CDR1 and CDR2: SGHRS and YFSETQ. The CDR3 covers 13 residues. Here the CDR3 DNA reads TGCGCCAGCAGTTTCGACAACGACAGGGAAATAGTCTTT. Translation gives CASSFDNDREIVF.

V gene TRBV20-1 combines with J gene TRBJ1-5, with TRBD1 identical over 7 bases. This CDR3 contains 13 residues. The ends lost 3 bases at V and 6 bases at J; junction bases unmatched: 5. In germline, CDR1 is DFQATT, CDR2 SNEGSKA (reference sequence). CDR3 coding DNA: TGCAGTGCTAGGAGCAGGGGGAGTCAGCCCCAGCATTTT. Translation gives CSARSRGSQPQHF.

This chain connects TRBV7-2 to TRBJ1-3, with unresolved D. Germline CDR1 and CDR2: SGHTA and FQGNSA. The ends were cut back, 6 bases at V and 0 bases at J, with 9 bases in the middle. The CDR3 has 14 residues. The CDR3 sequence is CASSPTSSGNTIYF. As DNA, the CDR3 is TGTGCCAGCAGTCCGACGTCCTCTGGAAACACCATATATTTT. Full variable domain (rest looked up from reference TRBV7-2 and TRBJ1-3): GAGVSQSPSNKVTEKGKDVELRCDPISGHTALYWYRQSLGQGLEFLIYFQGNSAPDKSGLPSDRFSAERTGGSVSTLTIQRTQQEDSAVYLCASSPTSSGNTIYFGEGSWLTVV.

With regard to this clonotype: The conserved closing phenylalanine or tryptophan is absent in this CDR3, likely reflecting a read error. The DNA is omitted, as the CDR3 cannot be located on it reliably, and the CDR3 follows TCRdb's listing. The rearrangement uses TRBV20-1 and TRBJ2-5; the D call TRBD2 from the table was never checked on the DNA. The CDR3 adds up to 8 amino acids, both ends counted. CDR1 and CDR2 (germline): DFQATT, SNEGSKA (reference sequence). The CDR3 sequence is CSAGGGTS.